The 10 T cell receptor beta chains given below trace back to one sample, sequenced in a study of blood T cell repertoires in COVID-19 (dated by TCRdb to the early 2020s). Receptor libraries were prepared by the immunoSEQ multiplex PCR assay. The clones in this table, taken by TCRdb from immuneACCESS, are in-frame only. Not every clone is retained; where verified, under half of the shortfall comes from an unresolved V gene, and the cause of the rest is unknown. For this sample the table gives approximately 44,000 clones, of which around 79% were detected only once. The ten top clones hold approximately 30% of the sample. The specimen was peripheral blood. The receptors come from a woman older than 75 with acute or convalescent COVID-19.

The V and J genes are TRBV3-1 (or the pseudogene TRBV3-2) and TRBJ1-2, with D unclear. V lost 3 bases and J 6 bases, leaving 11 bases between the germline ends. Germline assignment: CDR1 LGHDT and CDR2 YNNKEL (reference sequence). This CDR3 is 13 amino acids long. In DNA form, the CDR3 reads TGTGCCAGCAGCCAGCCCGCCGGGAATGGCTACACCTTC. Translating it yields CASSQPAGNGYTF.

V usage is TRBV2 and J usage is TRBJ1-4; no definite D call. Trimming took 2 bases from V and 7 from J, leaving 11 bases between them. Germline V gene data show CDR1 as SNHLY and CDR2 as FYNNEI. The CDR3 sequence is 14 residues long. CDR3 loop: CASSERGEGEKLFF. The CDR3 nucleotides read TGTGCCAGCAGTGAACGAGGCGAAGGTGAAAAACTGTTTTTT. Variable domain in full (rest from reference TRBV2 and TRBJ1-4): EPEVTQTPSHQVTQMGQEVILRCVPISNHLYFYWYRQILGQKVEFLVSFYNNEISEKSEIFDDQFSVERPDGSNFTLKIRSTKLEDSAMYFCASSERGEGEKLFFGSGTQLSVL.

The chain has TRBV9 and TRBJ1-4; the match to TRBD1 covers 8 bases. Germline lookup yields CDR1 SGDLS and CDR2 YYNGEE. The CDR3 is 15 residues long. Unmatched junction bases numbered 8, after V lost 4 bases and J lost 6 bases. The CDR3 spells CASSSATGAHEKLFF. The CDR3 DNA sequence: TGTGCCAGCAGCTCCGCGACAGGGGCTCATGAAAAACTGTTTTTT.

There are a few counts of this clone. J is TRBJ1-6 and V is TRBV5-4; D uncertain. The CDR3 loop spans 14 amino acids. Germline CDR1 SGHNT, CDR2 YYREEE (reference sequence). Trimming pared 5 bases from V and 6 bases from J, leaving 12 bases between. The CDR3 loop reads CASRRETPNSPLHF. The CDR3 bases are TGTGCCAGCAGACGGGAAACCCCTAATTCACCCCTCCACTTT.

This chain uses TRBV27 with TRBJ2-1, with D perhaps TRBD2 (6 bases). This CDR3 is built from 16 residues. The V and J ends lost 0 bases and 3 bases respectively, with 12 bases between them. Germline V gene data show CDR1 as MNHEY and CDR2 as SMNVEV (reference sequence). The CDR3 DNA reads TGTGCCAGCAGTTTATCGTGGCGACTAGGCTACAATGAGCAGTTCTTC. It yields the protein CASSLSWRLGYNEQFF.

The chain uses TRBV7-9 and TRBJ2-7; D not resolved. The CDR3 is 12 residues long. Germline V gene lookup returns CDR1 SEHNR and CDR2 FQNEAQ (reference sequence). With 3 bases removed from V and 3 bases from J, the gap between germline ends came to 6 bases. The CDR3 sequence is CASSFEHYEQYF. CDR3 sequence (DNA): TGTGCCAGCAGCTTCGAGCACTACGAGCAGTACTTC.

This clone has just one count. The V call is TRBV28, the J call TRBJ2-3; 7 nucleotides align to TRBD1. Germline CDR1 MDHEN, CDR2 SYDVKM. With V trimmed by 5 bases and J by 1 base, 3 bases remained unmatched. This CDR3 has 14 residues. CDR3: CASSPTGGTDTQYF. The CDR3 DNA follows: TGTGCCAGCAGTCCAACAGGGGGCACAGATACGCAGTATTTT.

This clone was seen ten or more times. The rearrangement joins TRBV7-8 to TRBJ2-5; 12 bases match TRBD1. The germline V gene encodes CDR1 SGHVS and CDR2 FQNEAQ. The V and J ends lost 5 bases and 5 bases, in that order; junction bases with no gene match: 9. There are 16 residues in the CDR3. The CDR3 sequence is CASSPGTGGLGETQYF. The CDR3 nucleotides read TGTGCCAGCAGCCCCGGGACAGGGGGCTTAGGGGAGACCCAGTACTTC.

The chain uses TRBV9 and TRBJ2-3; 9 bases fit TRBD1. In germline, CDR1 is SGDLS, CDR2 YYNGEE. CDR3 length equals 16 residues. V trimming: 0 bases; J trimming: 8 bases; junction bases outside the gene matches: 10. CDR3 loop: CASSVGGTGPVSTQYF. DNA of the CDR3: TGTGCCAGCAGCGTAGGCGGGACAGGGCCCGTGAGTACGCAGTATTTT.

The chain uses TRBV7-2 and TRBJ2-2; 7 bases align to TRBD2. The CDR3 extends over 17 amino acids. J lost 2 bases, V lost 0 bases, and 6 bases had no gene match. Germline V CDR1 and CDR2: SGHTA, FQGNSA. CDR3 in amino acids: CASSLASASGNTGELFF. CDR3 bases: TGTGCCAGCAGCTTAGCGAGCGCTAGCGGTAACACCGGGGAGCTGTTTTTT.